The entry below describes one TCR beta chain. These data originate in a study of blood T cell repertoires in COVID-19. Measured with immunoSEQ multiplex PCR; TCRdb has only the in-frame clones, and not every one. The sample shows 180,000 or so clones, just over 85% of them seen only once. V lost 7 bases and J 4 bases, leaving 11 bases between the germline ends. The CDR3 covers 12 residues. The germline gives CDR1 MNHEY, CDR2 SVGAGI. The chain uses TRBV6-5 and TRBJ2-7, with D possibly TRBD2 on 5 matching bases. Material for sequencing was peripheral blood. The receptor comes from a man aged 55 to 69 with acute or convalescent COVID-19. The CDR3 DNA reads as TGTGCCAGCACCGGACGGGGTTACGAGCAGTACTTC. Its translation: CASTGRGYEQYF.